This T cell receptor (beta chain) appears in the sequencing data of a study of cytomegalovirus exposure and HLA in healthy donors. At the level of the study: In a later analysis, the 110 or so validation repertoires were reported to have used the same platform as the 600 to 700 first-cohort repertoires.

Profiled with immunoSEQ multiplex PCR; TCRdb holds only in-frame clones, not every one. Here the sample spans about 260,000 clones, 80% to 95% being singletons. On this clone: Its antigen remains unidentified.

Study findings and constraints: The finding came from a later analysis; first-cohort TCR clusters tended to co-occur in the approximately 120 validation repertoires. Cytomegalovirus-associated TCR beta chains were listed, numbering roughly 150. Cytomegalovirus status, reportedly, was diagnosed with high specificity and sensitivity by the classifier.

The ends were cut back, 9 bases at V and 10 bases at J, with 16 bases in the middle. The length of the CDR3 is 12 residues. Looked up from germline, CDR1 is MGHDK and CDR2 is SYGVNS. The chain uses TRBV25-1 and TRBJ2-1; the D gene is possibly TRBD2 (6 bases). The source is a woman younger than 45 in good health and CMV-seronegative. Sequenced sample: PBMCs. CDR3 coding DNA: TGTGCCAGTAACCGGGAGCCCAACGAGCAGTTCTTC. The encoded protein is CASNREPNEQFF.